The 17 T cell receptor beta chains below were found in one sample sequenced in a study of identical twins. MiXCR, applied by TCRdb to the 5' RACE reads, yields one record per CDR3 protein. This table holds about 1.7 million distinct CDR3 sequences, under 35% found once. Sequencing used cord blood. These receptors were taken from a newborn girl in good health.

This rearrangement joins TRBV9 to TRBJ1-2; D unclear. The CDR3 is 15 amino acids. Germline lookup yields CDR1 SGDLS and CDR2 YYNGEE. Trimming cost V 7 bases and J 3 bases, with 19 bases left between them. CDR3 sequence reads: CASSRPNPGDYGYTF. The CDR3 nucleotides are TGTGCCAGCTCCAGGCCTAACCCTGGGGACTATGGCTACACCTTC.

This clonotype turned up a few times. The chain has TRBV20-1 and TRBJ2-7, with D possibly matching TRBD2 (6 bases). Trimming removed 4 bases from V and 1 base from J, with 11 bases in between. The CDR3 sequence is 13 residues long. CDR1 DFQATT and CDR2 SNEGSKA come from the germline V gene (reference sequence). The CDR3 loop reads CSAINGTSYEQYF. The CDR3 DNA sequence: TGCAGTGCTATAAACGGGACTTCCTACGAGCAGTACTTC.

With respect to this clonotype: At one end the junction does not follow the germline gene, possibly because of a read error. The rearrangement links TRBV5-1 to TRBJ1-1, with TRBD1 as a possible D gene (5 bases). Germline V gene sequence: CDR1 SGHRS, CDR2 YFSETQ. The CDR3 length is 16 residues. The CDR3 DNA is TGCGCCGGCAGTTCAAGGGGTCCAGACATGAACACTGAAGCTTTCTTT. Its protein is CAGSSRGPDMNTEAFF.

V gene TRBV5-1 combines with J gene TRBJ1-2, with TRBD1 as a possible D gene (6 bases). The germline V and J ends were trimmed by 1 base and 1 base, with 14 bases remaining between them. The CDR3 runs to 16 residues. The germline gives CDR1 SGHRS, CDR2 YFSETQ. CDR3 bases: TGCGCCAGCAGCTTGACCCCGGGACAAAATAACTATGGCTACACCTTC. Residues: CASSLTPGQNNYGYTF.

This clonotype came up a few times. The CDR3 DNA is TGTGCCAGCAGCCCTACGGACGGTAACTATGGCTACACCTTC. This sequence encodes CASSPTDGNYGYTF. This rearrangement joins TRBV6-1 to TRBJ1-2; D remains unclear. The CDR3 is 14 residues long. V was cut by 6 bases and J by 1 base, with 12 bases left in between. Germline CDR1 and CDR2: MNHNS and SASEGT.

This clonotype came up a few times. The genes are TRBV28 and TRBJ2-2, with a weak D call TRBD1 (6 bases). Germline CDR1 is MDHEN and CDR2 is SYDVKM. V was trimmed by 3 bases and J by 0 bases, leaving 11 bases between them. This CDR3 comprises 16 residues. Here the CDR3 reads CASSFRGITNTGELFF. The CDR3 nucleotides read TGTGCCAGCAGTTTTAGGGGGATTACGAACACCGGGGAGCTGTTTTTT.

V is TRBV20-1 and J is TRBJ1-3; no definite D call. Germline CDR1 is DFQATT and CDR2 is SNEGSKA (reference sequence). The CDR3 is 14 amino acids. V was pared by 5 bases and J by 0 bases, with 11 bases between. CDR3 sequence (DNA): TGCAGTGCTCGCCAGCGCCTCTCTGGAAACACCATATATTTT. This sequence encodes CSARQRLSGNTIYF.

The chain uses TRBV12-3 or TRBV12-4 and TRBJ2-2; TRBD1 is a possible D gene (5 bases). The CDR3 contains 12 residues. The V gene lost 5 bases and the J gene lost 7 bases, with 8 bases spanning the gap. DNA of the CDR3: TGTGCCAGCAGTCACCAGGGCGGGGAGCTGTTTTTT. This codes for CASSHQGGELFF.

This clonotype was counted between two and nine times. The chain combines TRBV12-3 or TRBV12-4 with TRBJ2-1, with TRBD2 matching over 9 bases. With 6 bases clipped from V and 4 bases from J, the junction kept 7 bases outside the gene matches. The CDR3 consists of 15 residues. CDR3 sequence: CASSPSGLAYNEQFF. CDR3 nucleotides: TGTGCCAGCAGCCCTAGCGGACTAGCGTACAATGAGCAGTTCTTC.

The CDR3 coding sequence is TGCAGTGCTAGCCCCGGACTAGCGGGAGGGCGTAGTGAGCAGTTCTTC. Its translation: CSASPGLAGGRSEQFF. This rearrangement joins TRBV20-1 to TRBJ2-1, with TRBD2 identical over 15 bases. Germline V gene data show CDR1 as DFQATT and CDR2 as SNEGSKA (reference sequence). Trimming at V came to 3 bases and at J to 9 bases, leaving 9 bases not matched to a gene. This CDR3 has 16 amino acids.

This clonotype was counted a few times. The CDR3 region is CASSLAPLAGGYNEQFF. The DNA of the CDR3 is TGCGCCAGCAGCTTGGCCCCCCTAGCGGGGGGCTACAATGAGCAGTTCTTC. The chain combines TRBV5-1 with TRBJ2-1, with 11 bases lining up with TRBD2. J was trimmed by 3 bases and V by 0 bases; bases with no gene match: 5. The CDR3 sequence is 17 residues long. Germline values: CDR1 SGHRS, CDR2 YFSETQ.

The DNA of the CDR3 is TGTGCCAGCTCAGCAACGGGACAGGGGGGATCACCCCTCCACTTT. Its protein product is CASSATGQGGSPLHF. The V gene is TRBV18, the J gene TRBJ1-6; the match to TRBD1 covers 11 bases. Germline V lookup: CDR1 KGHSH, CDR2 LQKENI. V shed 5 bases and J 10 bases; nucleotides not matched to a gene: 7. The CDR3 runs 15 residues. The entire variable domain, with the rest obtained from reference TRBV18 and TRBJ1-6, is as follows: NAGVMQNPRHLVRRRGQEARLRCSPMKGHSHVYWYRQLPEEGLKFMVYLQKENIIDESGMPKERFSAEFPKEGPSILRIQQVVRGDSAAYFCASSATGQGGSPLHFGNGTRLTVT.

V and J are TRBV10-3 and TRBJ2-3, with 9 positions matching TRBD2. J lost 1 base, V lost 8 bases, and 10 bases had no gene match. Germline V gene lookup returns CDR1 ENHRY and CDR2 SYGVKD. The CDR3 runs to 16 residues. CDR3 protein: CAIHPTAGGGTDTQYF. As DNA, the CDR3 is TGTGCCATCCACCCGACAGCGGGAGGAGGCACAGATACGCAGTATTTT.

The sample holds many counts of this clonotype. This chain links TRBV4-2 with TRBJ2-1; 8 nucleotides align to TRBD2. This CDR3 is built from 16 residues. The trim removed 0 bases at V and 4 bases at J, leaving 5 bases unmatched. Germline V lookup: CDR1 LGHNA, CDR2 YNFKEQ. This CDR3 reads CASSQDGSGAYNEQFF. CDR3 bases: TGTGCCAGCAGCCAAGATGGTAGCGGGGCATACAATGAGCAGTTCTTC.

With respect to this clonotype: One end of the junction is discordant with germline, which a read error may explain. This chain connects TRBV24-1 to TRBJ1-2, with D hard to call. Looked up from germline, CDR1 is KGHDR and CDR2 is SFDVKD. The CDR3 has 14 amino acids. In nucleotides, the CDR3 is TGTGCCTCCAGTGATTTGTTCAGATCCTATGGCTACACCTTC. Its translation: CASSDLFRSYGYTF.

The rearrangement joins TRBV6-1 to TRBJ2-1; 14 bases are shared with TRBD2. V lost 6 bases and J lost 7; bases outside the gene matches: 5. This CDR3 is 15 amino acids long. Germline values: CDR1 MNHNS, CDR2 SASEGT. The CDR3 coding sequence is TGTGCCAGCAGGGGACTAGCGGGAGCTTTGAATGAGCAGTTCTTC. This sequence encodes CASRGLAGALNEQFF.

The chain has TRBV9 and TRBJ1-2; D is perhaps TRBD1 (6 bases). The CDR3 loop spans 16 amino acids. Trimming stripped 1 base from V and 2 bases from J, with 15 bases between. Germline V lookup: CDR1 SGDLS, CDR2 YYNGEE. In DNA, the CDR3 is TGTGCCAGCAGCGTACCTCTAGGGACACCGAACTATGGCTACACCTTC. It codes for CASSVPLGTPNYGYTF.